Given below is one T cell receptor (beta chain) in context. Its antigen remains unidentified. Base-call qualities are not available, and no considerably larger clone is one nucleotide away. The collaborating institutions used their own protocols to collect whole blood in K2EDTA tubes. For TCRbeta analysis, collaborators shipped samples in one of three forms: frozen whole blood, isolated PBMCs, or DNA extracted from either of those sample types. The CDR3 holds 13 amino acids from the cysteine to the phenylalanine. Just the 39-base CDR3 DNA is kept, in frame starting at base 1. V sheds 5 bases and J sheds 2 bases, leaving 10 bases between their ends. In the germline V gene (reference sequence), CDR1 corresponds to SEHNR and CDR2 to FQNEAQ. The data were taken from a study of blood T cell repertoires in COVID-19 (dated by TCRdb to the early 2020s). For context, the study as a whole: Collaborator samples came from the United States, Italy and Spain and covered acute and convalescent phases of COVID-19. A de-identified subject ID, COVID-19 status, age in years and sex were almost always included in the sample metadata. Where available, HLA class I and class II types were obtained from metadata supplied by the sample provider rather than from assay-based typing. The repertoires were released in a freely available public database intended as a resource for research on the immune response to SARS-CoV-2. The prospective study material was composed of cDNA or gDNA derived from T cells, B-cell-depleted T cells, or PBMCs. Samples were obtained from the ongoing ImmuneRACE study (first 160 participants) and from some 1,200 subjects provided by 6 global collaborators. Deeply sampled blood TCRbeta repertoires from subjects exposed to, actively infected with, or recovered from COVID-19 were included in the dataset.

TCRbeta CDR3 regions were amplified from genomic DNA using the immunoSEQ Assay, a bias-controlled multiplex PCR. Regarding the original processing steps: The number of nucleated cells in each sample was estimated by amplification of reference gene primers within the assay. To quantify the absolute abundance of each unique TCRbeta CDR3 rearrangement, sequence reads were collapsed and filtered. For each sample, productive Simpson clonality was calculated as the square root of Simpson's diversity index over productive rearrangements. This immuneACCESS table, as held by TCRdb, lists in-frame sequences with V and J called but not all clones. Of the missing ones, under half trace to an unresolved V gene in checked studies; the others have no known cause. That table gives V, J and clone size, and the DNA gave D and trimming. The sample table shows about 140,000 clones, and 65% to 90% are seen once. About 2.9% of the sample is in the top ten clones.

The research as a whole found: How much clinical and demographic metadata was included differed by source and by participant, and the metadata was provided uncurated.

The rearrangement joined TRBV7-9 to TRBJ2-7; TRBD1 is a weak D gene call, 6 bases matching. This receptor was obtained from a man in his fifties with acute or convalescent COVID-19. Sequenced sample: peripheral blood. The CDR3: CASSHRQAYEQYF. The DNA sequence reads TGTGCCAGCAGCCATAGACAGGCCTACGAGCAGTACTTC.